This T cell receptor (beta chain) was recorded in a study of blood T cell repertoires in COVID-19. Study background: Whether acute or convalescent, the COVID-19 samples came from the United States, Italy and Spain. In each case, the material was cDNA or gDNA derived from T cells, B-cell-depleted T cells, or PBMCs.

The CDR3 has 20 residues. Recovery among Cohort 3 donors was established by two negative PCRs, clearance, or symptom resolution. The authors' processing: Nucleated cell counts were estimated from reference gene primer amplification. The protocol was immunoSEQ multiplex PCR, while the TCRdb copy is restricted to in-frame clones and leaves out a portion. The V and J calls and clone size come from that table; D and trimming were worked out from the DNA. Seen here are approximately 300,000 clones, around nine tenths observed once, and the top ten hold less than 3%. The source is a woman aged 18-29 years who had recovered from COVID-19. The rearrangement uses TRBV21-1 and TRBJ1-2. TRBV21-1 is termed a pseudogene. What was sequenced was PBMCs or T cells enriched from blood (not recorded which). As DNA, the CDR3 is TGTGCCAGCAGCAAATGCCGAGGAGGGGTTGCGGGTTTAAGGAACTATGGCTACACCTTC. Translating it yields CASSKCRGGVAGLRNYGYTF.